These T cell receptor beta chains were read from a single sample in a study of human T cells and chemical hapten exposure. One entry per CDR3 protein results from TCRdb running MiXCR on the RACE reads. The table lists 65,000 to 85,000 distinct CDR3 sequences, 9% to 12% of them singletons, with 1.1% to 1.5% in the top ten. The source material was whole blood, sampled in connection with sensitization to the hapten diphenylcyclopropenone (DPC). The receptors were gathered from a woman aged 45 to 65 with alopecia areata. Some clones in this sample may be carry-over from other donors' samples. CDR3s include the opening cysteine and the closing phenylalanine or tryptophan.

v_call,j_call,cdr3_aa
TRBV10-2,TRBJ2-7,CASREGQAYEQYF
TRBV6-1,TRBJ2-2,CASNPGGRGTGELFF
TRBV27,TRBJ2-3,CASSLYRATDTQYF
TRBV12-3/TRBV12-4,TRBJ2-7,CASSLSGGRDEQYF
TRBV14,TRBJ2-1,CASSQTGLGVDNEQFF
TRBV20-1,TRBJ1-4,CSARGPGVAPTEKLFF
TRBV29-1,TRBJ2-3,CSVVVSTDTQYF
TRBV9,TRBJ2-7,CASSVGGLGAYEQYF
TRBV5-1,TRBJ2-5,CASSRTALQETQYF
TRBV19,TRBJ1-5,CASSPLTARTQHF
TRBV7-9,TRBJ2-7,CASSLGAGNEQYF
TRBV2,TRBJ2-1,CASSVGTAGISEQFF
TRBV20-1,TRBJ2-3,CSAGGDTQYF
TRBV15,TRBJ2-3,CATSKRTGGADTQYF
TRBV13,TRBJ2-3,CASSFSPLAGKATDTQYF
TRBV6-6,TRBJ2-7,CASSSRGTYEQYF
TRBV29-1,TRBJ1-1,CSVEGPGGLEAFF
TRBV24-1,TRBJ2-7,CATSTPGVHEQYF
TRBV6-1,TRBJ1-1,CASDRNTEAFF
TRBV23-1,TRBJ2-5,CASSQSKGQGIQETQYF
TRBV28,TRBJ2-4,CASSSQGVFAKNIQYF
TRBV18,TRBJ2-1,CASSPDLEQFF
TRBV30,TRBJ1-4,CAWAQGSNEKLFF
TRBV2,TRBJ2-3,CASIRDRGTDTQYF
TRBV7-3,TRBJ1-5,CASSRDTYQPQHF
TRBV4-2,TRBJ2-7,CASSRLAGVGNEQYF
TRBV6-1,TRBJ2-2,CASCPTDRGTGELFF
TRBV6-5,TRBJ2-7,CASSASQGTIYEQYF
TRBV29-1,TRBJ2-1,CCVLRSYNEQIF
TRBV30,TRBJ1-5,CAWGTGDFQPQHF
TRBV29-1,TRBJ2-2,CSVGDTGELFF
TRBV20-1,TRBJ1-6,CSAPGTRGSPLHF
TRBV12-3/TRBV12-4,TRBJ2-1,CASSLARRRANEQFF
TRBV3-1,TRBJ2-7,CASSRRTKAQGSEQYF
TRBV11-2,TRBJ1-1,CASSLQRGNTEAFF
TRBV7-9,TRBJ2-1,CASSLVQGAIEQFF
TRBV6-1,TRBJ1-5,CASSRTGANSNQPQHF
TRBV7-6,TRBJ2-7,CASSLREGFPYEQYF
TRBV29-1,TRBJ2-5,CSVATGTQETQYF
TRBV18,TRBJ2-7,CASSPRLAVNEQYF
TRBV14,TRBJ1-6,CASSQVPGGGSPLHF
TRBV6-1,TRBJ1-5,CASKAGAVSNQPQHF
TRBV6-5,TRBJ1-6,CASRAVSYNSPLHF
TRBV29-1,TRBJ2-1,CSVETGPNEQFF
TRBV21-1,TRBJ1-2,CASSKVPDYGYTF
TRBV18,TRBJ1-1,CASSTSDRGRDEAFF
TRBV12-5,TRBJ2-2,CASGLGSGELFF
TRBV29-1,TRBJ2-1,CSTGTGDFGEQFF
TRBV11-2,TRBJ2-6,CASSGRTADGANVLTF
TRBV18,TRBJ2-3,CASFSSGTTDTQYF
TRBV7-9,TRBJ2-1,CASSPSGRAYNEQFF
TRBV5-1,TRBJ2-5,CASSLDETQYF
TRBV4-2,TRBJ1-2,CASSQEGRTNYGYTF